This T cell receptor beta chain was recovered during a study of T-cell memory formation after mild COVID-19. Study-wide background: The study found TCR clusters largely donor specific.

TCRdb processed the 5' RACE reads anew with MiXCR; each CDR3 protein has one entry. This table has 250,000 to 300,000 distinct CDR3 sequences, 15% to 20% appearing once. This CDR3 comprises 14 residues. V lost 5 bases and J lost 2, with 13 bases in between. Germline-derived CDR1 and CDR2 are LNHDA and SQIVND (reference sequence). Remarks on this clonotype: The antigen is not known.

Study results and limitations: Later expanders leaned CD4+, whereas day 15 to 85 contracting clones were balanced CD4/CD8.

The chain has TRBV19 and TRBJ2-7; tentative D call: TRBD2 (6 bases). The sequence was obtained from a man between 18 and 35 years old who had mild COVID-19 (a few samples of this study predate the infection). Cell type and time point are not known. The sample consisted of PBMCs or a T cell subset sorted from them (not recorded which). The CDR3 DNA sequence: TGTGCCAGTAGTTCGCGGGGCCCCGCCTACGAGCAGTACTTC. This encodes CASSSRGPAYEQYF.